This T cell receptor beta chain was observed in a study of blood T cell repertoires in COVID-19. Study context: Researchers got acute and convalescent COVID-19 samples from the United States, Italy and Spain. PBMCs, B-cell-depleted T cells, or T cells were the source of the cDNA or gDNA that made up the material.

In the authors' workflow: Counts of nucleated cells, estimated from reference gene primer amplification, were obtained. The method was immunoSEQ multiplex PCR; TCRdb's version includes in-frame clones alone and lacks a portion of them. The V and J calls and the clone size are those of that table, but D and trimming were determined from the DNA. The sample shows 100,000 to 150,000 clones, more than 70% of them seen only once. Germline V gives CDR1 SNHLY, CDR2 FYNNEI. Trimming cost V 9 bases and J 0 bases; bases outside gene matches: 7. The CDR3 has 15 amino acids. Sequencing was done on a sample of peripheral blood. This sequence originates from a man in his fifties with acute or convalescent COVID-19. The chain combines TRBV2 with TRBJ1-1; 10 bases fit TRBD1. The CDR3 DNA reads TGTGCCAGTCGACAGGGGGCCGGGCTGAACACTGAAGCTTTCTTT. It yields the protein CASRQGAGLNTEAFF. Variable domain in full (rest from reference TRBV2 and TRBJ1-1): EPEVTQTPSHQVTQMGQEVILRCVPISNHLYFYWYRQILGQKVEFLVSFYNNEISEKSEIFDDQFSVERPDGSNFTLKIRSTKLEDSAMYFCASRQGAGLNTEAFFGQGTRLTVV.